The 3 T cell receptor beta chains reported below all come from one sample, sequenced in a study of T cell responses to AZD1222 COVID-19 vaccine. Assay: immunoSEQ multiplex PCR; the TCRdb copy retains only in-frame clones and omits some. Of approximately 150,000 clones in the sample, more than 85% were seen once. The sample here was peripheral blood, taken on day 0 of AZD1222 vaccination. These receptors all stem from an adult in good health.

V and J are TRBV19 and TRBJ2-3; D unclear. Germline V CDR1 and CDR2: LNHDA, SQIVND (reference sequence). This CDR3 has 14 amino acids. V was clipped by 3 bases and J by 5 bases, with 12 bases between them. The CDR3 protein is CASSIVGFGDTQYF. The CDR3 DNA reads TGTGCCAGTAGTATTGTGGGATTCGGAGATACGCAGTATTTT.

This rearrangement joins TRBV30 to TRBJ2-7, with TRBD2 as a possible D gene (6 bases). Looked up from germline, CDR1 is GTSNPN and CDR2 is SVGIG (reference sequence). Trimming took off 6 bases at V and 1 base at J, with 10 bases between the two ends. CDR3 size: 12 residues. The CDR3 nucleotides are TGTGCCTGCTCTGCGGGGTCCTACGAGCAGTACTTC. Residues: CACSAGSYEQYF.

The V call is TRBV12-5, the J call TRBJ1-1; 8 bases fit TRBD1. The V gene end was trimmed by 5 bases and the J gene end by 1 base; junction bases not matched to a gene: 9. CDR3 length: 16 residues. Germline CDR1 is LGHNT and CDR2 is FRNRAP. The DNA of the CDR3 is TGTGCTAGTGGTCCGCCGGACAGGGCGGAGAACACTGAAGCTTTCTTT. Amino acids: CASGPPDRAENTEAFF.